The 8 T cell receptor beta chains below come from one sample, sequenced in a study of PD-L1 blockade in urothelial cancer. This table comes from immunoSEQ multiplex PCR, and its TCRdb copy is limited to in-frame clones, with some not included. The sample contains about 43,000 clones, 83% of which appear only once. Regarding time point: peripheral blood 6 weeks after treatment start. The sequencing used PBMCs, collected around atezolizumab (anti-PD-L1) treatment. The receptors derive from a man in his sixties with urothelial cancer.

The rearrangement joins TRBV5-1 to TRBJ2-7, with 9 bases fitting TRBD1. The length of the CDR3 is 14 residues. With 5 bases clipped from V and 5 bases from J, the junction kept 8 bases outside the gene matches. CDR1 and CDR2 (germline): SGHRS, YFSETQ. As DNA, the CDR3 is TGCGCCAGCAGTTACGGGACAGGGTTGGACGAGCAGTACTTC. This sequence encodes CASSYGTGLDEQYF.

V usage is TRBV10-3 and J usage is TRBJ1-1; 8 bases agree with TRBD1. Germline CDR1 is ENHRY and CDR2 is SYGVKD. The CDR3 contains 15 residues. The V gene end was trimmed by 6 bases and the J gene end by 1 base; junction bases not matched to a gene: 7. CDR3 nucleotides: TGTGCCATCAGGGTCAGACAGGGGCCGAACACTGAAGCTTTCTTT. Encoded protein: CAIRVRQGPNTEAFF.

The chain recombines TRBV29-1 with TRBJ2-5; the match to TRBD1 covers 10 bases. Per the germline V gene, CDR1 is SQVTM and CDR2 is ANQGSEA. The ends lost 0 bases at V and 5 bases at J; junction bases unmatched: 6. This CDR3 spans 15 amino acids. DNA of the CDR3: TGCAGCGTTGAAGATGGGGACAGGGGAAGGGAGACCCAGTACTTC. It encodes CSVEDGDRGRETQYF. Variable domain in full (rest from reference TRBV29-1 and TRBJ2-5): SAVISQKPSRDICQRGTSLTIQCQVDSQVTMMFWYRQQPGQSLTLIATANQGSEATYESGFVIDKFPISRPNLTFSTLTVSNMSPEDSSIYLCSVEDGDRGRETQYFGPGTRLLVL.

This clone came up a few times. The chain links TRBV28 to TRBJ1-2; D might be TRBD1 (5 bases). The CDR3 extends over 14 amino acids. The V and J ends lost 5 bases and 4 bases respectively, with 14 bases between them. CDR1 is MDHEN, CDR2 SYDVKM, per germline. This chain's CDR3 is CASSGGGRTYGYTF. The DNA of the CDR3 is TGTGCCAGCAGTGGGGGAGGACGGACCTATGGCTACACCTTC.

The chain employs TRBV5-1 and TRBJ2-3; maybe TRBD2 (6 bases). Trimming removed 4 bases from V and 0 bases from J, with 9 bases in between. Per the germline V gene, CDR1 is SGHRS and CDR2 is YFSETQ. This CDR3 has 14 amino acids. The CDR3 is CASSPGTSTDTQYF. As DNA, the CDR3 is TGCGCCAGCAGCCCCGGGACTAGCACAGATACGCAGTATTTT.

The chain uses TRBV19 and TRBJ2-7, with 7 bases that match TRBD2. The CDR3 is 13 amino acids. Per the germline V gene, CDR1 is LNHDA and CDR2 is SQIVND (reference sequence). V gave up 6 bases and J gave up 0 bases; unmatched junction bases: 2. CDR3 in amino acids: CASSLAASYEQYF. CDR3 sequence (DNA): TGTGCCAGTAGCCTAGCGGCCTCCTACGAGCAGTACTTC.

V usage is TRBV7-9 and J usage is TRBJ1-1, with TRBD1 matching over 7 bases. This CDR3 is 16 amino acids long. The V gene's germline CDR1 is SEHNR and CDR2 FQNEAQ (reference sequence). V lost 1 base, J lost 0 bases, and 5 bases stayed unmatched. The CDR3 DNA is TGTGCCAGCAGCTTAGTATTGGACAGGTTGAACACTGAAGCTTTCTTT. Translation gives CASSLVLDRLNTEAFF.

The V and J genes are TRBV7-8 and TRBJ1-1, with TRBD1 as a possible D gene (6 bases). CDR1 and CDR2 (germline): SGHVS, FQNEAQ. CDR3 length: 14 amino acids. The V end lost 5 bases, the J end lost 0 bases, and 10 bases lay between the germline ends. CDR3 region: CASSPRTVNTEAFF. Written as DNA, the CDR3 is TGTGCCAGCAGCCCGCGGACAGTGAACACTGAAGCTTTCTTT.